The 9 T cell receptor beta chains reported below all come from one sample, sequenced in a study of PD-L1 blockade in urothelial cancer. Here immunoSEQ multiplex PCR was the method, and the copy in TCRdb shows in-frame clones only, minus some. The table includes about 81,000 clones, approximately 90% detected once. Sequencing used PBMCs, obtained around atezolizumab (anti-PD-L1) treatment. Source of these receptors: a man aged 55 to 69 with urothelial cancer.

The genes are TRBV6-1 and TRBJ2-7; no firm D call. The V gene's germline CDR1 is MNHNS and CDR2 SASEGT. CDR3 size: 14 residues. With 0 bases removed from V and 1 base from J, the gap between germline ends came to 7 bases. As DNA, the CDR3 is TGTGCCAGCAGTGAAGCTAGCCTATCCTACGAGCAGTACTTC. It is translated as CASSEASLSYEQYF.

V usage is TRBV21-1 and J usage is TRBJ1-3. TRBV21-1 is a known pseudogene. CDR3 size: 19 residues. The CDR3 DNA is TGTGCCAGCAGCAAAAAGACTGCACAGCGTGCGGGGAAGGGAAACACCATATATTTT. This sequence encodes CASSKKTAQRAGKGNTIYF.

This clone was counted a few times. The chain recombines TRBV2 with TRBJ1-1; 8 bases fit TRBD1. CDR3 length equals 13 residues. CDR1 and CDR2 (germline): SNHLY, FYNNEI. Germline trimming cut 4 bases from V and 5 bases from J; bases unmatched to any gene: 3. The CDR3 loop reads CASSGTGRTEAFF. The DNA of the CDR3 is TGTGCCAGCAGTGGGACAGGGCGGACTGAAGCTTTCTTT. The whole variable domain, remainder taken from reference TRBV2 and TRBJ1-1, is EPEVTQTPSHQVTQMGQEVILRCVPISNHLYFYWYRQILGQKVEFLVSFYNNEISEKSEIFDDQFSVERPDGSNFTLKIRSTKLEDSAMYFCASSGTGRTEAFFGQGTRLTVV.

CDR3 region: CASSPTDRVGTEAFF. CDR3 coding DNA: TGTGCCAGCTCCCCAACGGACAGGGTGGGCACTGAAGCTTTCTTT. The chain couples TRBV18 to TRBJ1-1, with 8 nucleotides matching TRBD1. The CDR3 covers 15 residues. Germline loops: CDR1 KGHSH, CDR2 LQKENI. V shed 6 bases, J shed 4 bases, and the junction held 10 bases outside the gene matches.

V usage is TRBV2 and J usage is TRBJ1-1; D call uncertain. V was clipped by 4 bases and J by 1 base, with 7 bases between them. Germline V gene sequence: CDR1 SNHLY, CDR2 FYNNEI. The CDR3 is 13 residues long. CDR3 region: CASSGQKNTEAFF. In DNA, the CDR3 is TGTGCCAGCAGTGGTCAGAAGAACACTGAAGCTTTCTTT.

The chain is built from TRBV7-2 and TRBJ2-3, with 7 bases matching TRBD1. V shed 1 base and J 5 bases; nucleotides not matched to a gene: 9. CDR3 size: 16 residues. Germline loops: CDR1 SGHTA, CDR2 FQGNSA. The CDR3 here is CASSLGSQGVGDTQYF. The CDR3 nucleotides are TGTGCCAGCAGCTTAGGGAGCCAGGGGGTGGGAGATACGCAGTATTTT.

The J gene is TRBJ1-2, the V gene TRBV7-9; 7 bases match TRBD1. The V segment lost 3 bases and the J segment 4 bases; nucleotides outside the gene matches: 2. Germline CDR1 SEHNR, CDR2 FQNEAQ (reference sequence). This CDR3 region has 13 residues. CDR3 in DNA: TGTGCCAGCAGCTTGGGACAGTCCTATGGCTACACCTTC. This gives the protein CASSLGQSYGYTF.

The chain combines TRBV25-1 with TRBJ2-1; 8 bases line up with TRBD2. With V trimmed by 6 bases and J by 7 bases, 11 bases remained unmatched. CDR3 length equals 15 residues. Per the germline V gene, CDR1 is MGHDK and CDR2 is SYGVNS. The chain's CDR3 is CASSDRGGGLNEQFF. The CDR3 DNA sequence: TGTGCCAGCAGCGACCGGGGCGGGGGGCTTAATGAGCAGTTCTTC.

The V and J genes are TRBV5-4 and TRBJ2-7; 15 bases align to TRBD2. V lost 4 bases to trimming and J lost 5 bases; unmatched junction nucleotides: 1. The germline V gene has CDR1 SGHNT and CDR2 YYREEE (reference sequence). The CDR3 spans 14 residues. CDR3 DNA: TGTGCCAGCAGCAGGACTAGCGGGAGGGACGAGCAGTACTTC. This encodes CASSRTSGRDEQYF.